These 19 T cell receptor beta chains came from one sample sequenced in a study of follicular helper T cells after annual influenza vaccination. Method: immunoSEQ multiplex PCR; TCRdb's copy keeps in-frame clones and lacks some. Of about 27,000 clones in the sample, approximately 81% were seen once. The time point was: 2014-2015 season, pre-vaccination. The sequences come from CXCR5+ CD38- circulating T follicular helper cells from blood, collected on the day of influenza vaccination. The subset: circulating Tfh, non-naive CD4+CXCR5+PD-1+ (ICOS+CD38+ or ICOS-CD38-). These receptor sequences come from an adult who received the influenza vaccine.

The chain combines TRBV6-6 with TRBJ2-7, with no clear D. Trimming removed 4 bases at V and 5 bases at J, with 15 bases between. The length of the CDR3 is 14 residues. Per germline, CDR1 MNHNY and CDR2 SVGAGI (reference sequence). CDR3 residues: CASSFLPSENEQYF. The DNA for the CDR3 is TGTGCCAGCAGTTTCCTTCCCTCGGAGAACGAGCAGTACTTC.

The rearrangement joins TRBV28 to TRBJ1-2; D might be TRBD1 (5 bases). The CDR3 length is 12 residues. The V gene's germline CDR1 is MDHEN and CDR2 SYDVKM. Deletions cut 10 bases from V and 6 bases from J, with 15 bases between. The CDR3 coding sequence is TGTGCCACCCCATCAGGGAGGGATGGCTACACCTTC. Its translation is CATPSGRDGYTF.

This clone was picked up a small number of times. The chain has TRBV2 and TRBJ2-5, with TRBD2 matching over 9 bases. The CDR3 sequence is 17 residues long. J was trimmed by 3 bases and V by 7 bases; bases with no gene match: 15. In germline, CDR1 is SNHLY, CDR2 FYNNEI. The CDR3 here is CASTIPGLAGVEETQYF. The CDR3 region has the DNA TGTGCCAGCACAATACCGGGACTAGCAGGGGTAGAAGAGACCCAGTACTTC.

The chain recombines TRBV9 with TRBJ2-5; 13 bases line up with TRBD2. The CDR3 is made up of 17 amino acids. The germline V gene has CDR1 SGDLS and CDR2 YYNGEE. The junction had 4 bases not matched to a gene; V was cut back by 2 bases and J by 0 bases. The CDR3 DNA reads TGTGCCAGCAGCGTGGGACTAGCGGGGTCGTACCAAGAGACCCAGTACTTC. Amino acid sequence: CASSVGLAGSYQETQYF.

This clone has only a few counts. The CDR3 DNA is TGCAGCGTCCACAATCGATATGGCTACACCTTC. Translation gives CSVHNRYGYTF. The V call is TRBV29-1, the J call TRBJ1-2; D gene uncertain. The V gene lost 6 bases and the J gene lost 5 bases, with 10 bases spanning the gap. The V gene's germline CDR1 is SQVTM and CDR2 ANQGSEA. The CDR3 is 11 amino acids. Filled out from reference TRBV29-1 and TRBJ1-2, the complete variable domain reads SAVISQKPSRDICQRGTSLTIQCQVDSQVTMMFWYRQQPGQSLTLIATANQGSEATYESGFVIDKFPISRPNLTFSTLTVSNMSPEDSSIYLCSVHNRYGYTFGSGTRLTVV.

J is TRBJ2-1 and V is TRBV7-2, with TRBD2 identical over 12 bases. The CDR3 extends over 16 amino acids. The germline V gene has CDR1 SGHTA and CDR2 FQGNSA. V gave up 0 bases and J gave up 9 bases; unmatched junction bases: 6. The CDR3 region is CASSLASLAGGGEQFF. The CDR3 DNA is TGTGCCAGCAGCTTAGCGAGTCTAGCGGGAGGGGGTGAGCAGTTCTTC.

This chain joins TRBV5-4 and TRBJ1-4, with 9 bases matching TRBD1. J gave up 3 bases and V 4 bases, and 4 bases lay outside the gene matches. CDR1 is SGHNT, CDR2 YYREEE, per germline (reference sequence). The CDR3 runs to 15 residues. The CDR3 sequence: CASSRDRASNEKLFF. For the CDR3, the DNA is TGTGCCAGCAGCAGGGACAGGGCCTCTAATGAAAAACTGTTTTTT. Complete variable domain (other parts from reference TRBV5-4 and TRBJ1-4): ETGVTQSPTHLIKTRGQQVTLRCSSQSGHNTVSWYQQALGQGPQFIFQYYREEENGRGNFPPRFSGLQFPNYSSELNVNALELDDSALYLCASSRDRASNEKLFFGSGTQLSVL.

V is TRBV30 and J is TRBJ1-6; no firm D call. Germline CDR1 is GTSNPN and CDR2 is SVGIG (reference sequence). V was trimmed by 2 bases and J by 8 bases, leaving 13 bases between them. This CDR3 is 14 amino acids long. Written as DNA, the CDR3 is TGTGCCTGGAGTCGGAGTCCGCGGGATTCACCCCTCCACTTT. It encodes CAWSRSPRDSPLHF.

This chain connects TRBV7-2 to TRBJ2-5, with 14 bases that match TRBD2. The CDR3 runs to 16 residues. The germline V gene has CDR1 SGHTA and CDR2 FQGNSA. The V gene end was trimmed by 4 bases and the J gene end by 7 bases; junction bases not matched to a gene: 8. CDR3 residues: CASSSSGTSGGGTQYF. CDR3 in DNA: TGTGCCAGCAGCTCATCCGGGACTAGCGGGGGCGGGACCCAGTACTTC.

The rearrangement joins TRBV10-3 to TRBJ1-2; D ambiguous. The CDR3 has 15 amino acids. V dropped 2 bases and J dropped 3 bases, with 13 bases sitting between them. Germline V gives CDR1 ENHRY, CDR2 SYGVKD. The DNA of the CDR3 is TGTGCCATCAGTGAGAGACCAGAGGCGGACTATGGCTACACCTTC. It encodes CAISERPEADYGYTF.

V is TRBV28 and J is TRBJ2-5; 8 nucleotides match TRBD2. V shed 7 bases and J 2 bases; nucleotides not matched to a gene: 6. Germline lookup yields CDR1 MDHEN and CDR2 SYDVKM. The CDR3 sequence is 14 residues long. CDR3 in amino acids: CASTTGTRQETQYF. The CDR3, as DNA: TGTGCCAGCACCACCGGGACTAGACAAGAGACCCAGTACTTC.

The chain uses TRBV30 and TRBJ1-5, with 8 bases identical to TRBD1. J gave up 9 bases and V 5 bases, and 9 bases lay outside the gene matches. Germline values: CDR1 GTSNPN, CDR2 SVGIG (reference sequence). The CDR3 is made up of 13 amino acids. The CDR3 coding sequence is TGTGCCTGGGCCAGGGGGCCCCAGGGGCCCCAGCATTTT. Its translation: CAWARGPQGPQHF. The full variable domain, with the rest looked up from reference TRBV30 and TRBJ1-5, is SQTIHQWPATLVQPVGSPLSLECTVEGTSNPNLYWYRQAAGRGLQLLFYSVGIGQISSEVPQNLSASRPQDRQFILSSKKLLLSDSGFYLCAWARGPQGPQHFGDGTRLSIL.

V is TRBV30 and J is TRBJ2-5; tentative D call: TRBD1 (7 bases). CDR1 and CDR2 from the germline V gene are GTSNPN and SVGIG (reference sequence). The ends were cut back, 5 bases at V and 5 bases at J, with 12 bases in the middle. The CDR3 has 12 residues. In nucleotides, the CDR3 is TGTGCCTGGGGAGGGGGCTTTGAGACCCAGTACTTC. It is translated as CAWGGGFETQYF.

The rearrangement joins TRBV2 to TRBJ1-4; D gene uncertain. From germline, CDR1 is SNHLY and CDR2 FYNNEI. There are 14 residues in the CDR3. The V and J ends lost 4 bases and 0 bases respectively, with 6 bases between them. DNA of the CDR3: TGTGCCAGCAGTGTCACAACAACTAATGAAAAACTGTTTTTT. Translating it yields CASSVTTTNEKLFF. The variable domain in full, with the rest retrieved from reference TRBV2 and TRBJ1-4, is EPEVTQTPSHQVTQMGQEVILRCVPISNHLYFYWYRQILGQKVEFLVSFYNNEISEKSEIFDDQFSVERPDGSNFTLKIRSTKLEDSAMYFCASSVTTTNEKLFFGSGTQLSVL.

The chain joins TRBV27 to TRBJ2-7, with 12 bases that match TRBD2. Germline V lookup: CDR1 MNHEY, CDR2 SMNVEV (reference sequence). This CDR3 region has 16 residues. The V gene end was trimmed by 7 bases and the J gene end by 5 bases; junction bases not matched to a gene: 12. In nucleotides, the CDR3 is TGTGCCAGCATCCACACGGGACTAGCGGGTGCCCACGAGCAGTACTTC. Residues: CASIHTGLAGAHEQYF.

This sequence joins TRBV28 and TRBJ2-7; 9 nucleotides match TRBD2. This CDR3 has 16 amino acids. V shed 8 bases and J 0 bases; nucleotides not matched to a gene: 11. CDR1 and CDR2 from the germline V gene are MDHEN and SYDVKM. The CDR3 loop is CASAHAAGGGSYEQYF. Written as DNA, the CDR3 is TGTGCCAGCGCACACGCGGCGGGAGGGGGCTCCTACGAGCAGTACTTC.

The chain combines TRBV18 with TRBJ1-1, with 7 bases fitting TRBD1. Trimming took 3 bases from V and 11 from J; bases not matched to a gene: 6. Germline CDR1 is KGHSH and CDR2 is LQKENI. The CDR3 sequence is 12 residues long. CDR3 DNA sequence: TGTGCCAGCTCACCTTATGAGGGGGCCGCTTTCTTT. Its translation: CASSPYEGAAFF.

The V and J genes are TRBV27 and TRBJ1-3; D remains unclear. Germline V gene lookup returns CDR1 MNHEY and CDR2 SMNVEV (reference sequence). The CDR3 runs to 17 residues. The V and J ends lost 5 bases and 0 bases respectively, with 17 bases between them. This CDR3 is CASSPHHSSISGNTIYF. In nucleotides, the CDR3 is TGTGCCAGCAGTCCCCACCATTCAAGCATCTCTGGAAACACCATATATTTT.

The chain couples TRBV5-4 to TRBJ2-5; 11 positions agree with TRBD1. V gave up 4 bases and J gave up 2 bases; unmatched junction bases: 1. This CDR3 is 14 amino acids long. Germline V lookup: CDR1 SGHNT, CDR2 YYREEE (reference sequence). The CDR3 is CASSRDRGQETQYF. CDR3 DNA: TGTGCCAGCAGCAGGGACAGGGGGCAAGAGACCCAGTACTTC.